This T cell receptor beta chain was captured by sequencing in a study of blood T cell repertoires in COVID-19. About the research overall: In each case, the material was cDNA or gDNA derived from T cells, B-cell-depleted T cells, or PBMCs.

Here immunoSEQ multiplex PCR was the method, and the copy in TCRdb shows in-frame clones only, minus some. The sample lists more than 200,000 clones; 65% to 85% were seen once. Source material: peripheral blood. The clonotype was recovered from a man aged 35-49 years with acute or convalescent COVID-19.

Here the CDR3 reads CSVMKGGNTEAFF. For the CDR3, the DNA is TGCAGCGTTATGAAAGGGGGGAACACTGAAGCTTTCTTT. V usage is TRBV29-1 and J usage is TRBJ1-1; D may be TRBD1 (6 bases). CDR1 SQVTM and CDR2 ANQGSEA come from the germline V gene. The length of the CDR3 is 13 residues. Trimming left V 5 bases short and J 1 base short, with 11 bases between. The full variable domain, completed using reference TRBV29-1 and TRBJ1-1, is SAVISQKPSRDICQRGTSLTIQCQVDSQVTMMFWYRQQPGQSLTLIATANQGSEATYESGFVIDKFPISRPNLTFSTLTVSNMSPEDSSIYLCSVMKGGNTEAFFGQGTRLTVV.